The 31 T cell receptor beta chains below were found in one sample sequenced in a study of cytomegalovirus exposure and HLA in healthy donors. The PCR employed 60 Vbeta primers together with 13 Jbeta primers. The table came from immunoSEQ multiplex PCR; TCRdb's copy has only in-frame clones and leaves some out. The sample consists of under 150,000 clones, about three quarters of them appearing once. The sequencing sample was made of PBMCs. These receptors originate from a human donor in good health.

The chain joins TRBV28 to TRBJ1-6, with 7 bases matching TRBD1. The CDR3 spans 13 residues. Per the germline V gene, CDR1 is MDHEN and CDR2 is SYDVKM. J lost 7 bases, V lost 7 bases, and 4 bases had no gene match. The DNA for the CDR3 is TGTGCCAGCACCGGGGACAGAAATTCACCCCTCCACTTT. It specifies CASTGDRNSPLHF.

This clone was picked up a small number of times. J is TRBJ1-5 and V is TRBV28; 9 nucleotides line up with TRBD1. Germline V CDR1 and CDR2: MDHEN, SYDVKM. Trimming removed 5 bases from V and 2 bases from J; junction bases left unmatched: 7. The CDR3 covers 16 residues. The CDR3 region has the DNA TGTGCCAGCAGTCAGTCACAGGGGGCGGGCAATCAGCCCCAGCATTTT. Residues: CASSQSQGAGNQPQHF.

This chain joins TRBV5-6 and TRBJ2-5, with unresolved D. Germline CDR1 is SGHDT and CDR2 is YYEEEE. Trimming took off 2 bases at V and 4 bases at J, with 3 bases between the two ends. The CDR3 covers 11 residues. The CDR3 DNA reads TGTGCCAGCAGCTTCGGAGAGACCCAGTACTTC. It specifies CASSFGETQYF.

The gene calls are TRBV25-1 and TRBJ2-3; TRBD2 aligns across 11 bases. After removal of 4 bases from V and 1 base from J, the junction contained 4 bases not matched to a gene. The germline gives CDR1 MGHDK, CDR2 SYGVNS. CDR3 length equals 16 residues. CDR3 residues: CASSGGTSGGTDTQYF. The DNA for the CDR3 is TGTGCCAGCAGTGGGGGGACTAGCGGAGGCACAGATACGCAGTATTTT.

This clone occurred once. The CDR3 reads CASRRRAYEQYF. CDR3 nucleotides: TGTGCCAGCAGAAGACGGGCCTACGAGCAGTACTTC. This chain uses TRBV5-6 with TRBJ2-7, with D hard to call. V gave up 5 bases and J gave up 2 bases, with 8 bases separating them. CDR1 is SGHDT and CDR2 is YYEEEE in the germline V gene. The CDR3 consists of 12 residues.

On this clone itself: One end of the junction is discordant with germline, which a read error may explain. V is TRBV19 and J is TRBJ2-1, with a weak D call TRBD2 (5 bases). This CDR3 comprises 14 residues. CDR1 and CDR2 from the germline V gene are LNHDA and SQIVND (reference sequence). Here the CDR3 DNA reads TGTGCCAGTAGTATGCCCCCTGACTACGATGAGCAGTTCTTC. Protein sequence: CASSMPPDYDEQFF.

The rearrangement links TRBV6-6 to TRBJ1-1; D may be TRBD1 (6 bases). The germline CDR1 and CDR2 sequences are MNHNY and SVGAGI (reference sequence). This CDR3 region has 14 residues. V was cut by 4 bases and J by 5 bases, with 14 bases left in between. The DNA for the CDR3 is TGTGCCAGCAGTTCCCCGTCTAGGGGGACTGAAGCTTTCTTT. It is translated as CASSSPSRGTEAFF.

The table lists this clone with a few counts. J is TRBJ1-2 and V is TRBV6-1; a possible D gene is TRBD1 (5 bases). The CDR3 is 11 residues long. Germline loops: CDR1 MNHNS, CDR2 SASEGT. The V end was cut by 6 bases, the J end by 7 bases, with 9 bases between. The chain's CDR3 is CASSAGVGYTF. CDR3 sequence (DNA): TGTGCCAGCAGCGCGGGGGTTGGCTACACCTTC.

This clone was recorded a few times. V gene TRBV19 combines with J gene TRBJ1-5; TRBD1 matches at 10 bases. Germline V CDR1 and CDR2: LNHDA, SQIVND (reference sequence). V lost 4 bases, J lost 2 bases, and 8 bases stayed unmatched. The CDR3 is 17 residues long. CDR3 amino acids: CASSNPPGTGGNQPQHF. The CDR3 DNA reads as TGTGCCAGTAGTAACCCGCCCGGGACAGGGGGCAATCAGCCCCAGCATTTT.

V is TRBV7-2 and J is TRBJ1-1, with TRBD1 identical over 9 bases. Germline lookup yields CDR1 SGHTA and CDR2 FQGNSA. The junction had 7 bases not matched to a gene; V was cut back by 3 bases and J by 5 bases. The CDR3 spans 15 residues. The CDR3 is CASSLGGTGKTEAFF. CDR3 sequence (DNA): TGTGCCAGCAGCTTGGGTGGGACAGGGAAGACTGAAGCTTTCTTT.

The gene calls are TRBV30 and TRBJ2-4; TRBD2 agrees at 11 bases. The CDR3 is 15 residues long. Germline V gene lookup returns CDR1 GTSNPN and CDR2 SVGIG (reference sequence). V was pared by 2 bases and J by 7 bases, with 7 bases of the junction left unmatched. CDR3 sequence: CAWSTLAGGGNIQYF. The CDR3 bases are TGTGCCTGGAGTACATTAGCGGGGGGGGGCAACATTCAGTACTTC.

CDR3 sequence reads: CASSLAAGLATYEQYF. The CDR3 DNA is TGCGCCAGCAGCTTGGCCGCGGGACTAGCTACTTACGAGCAGTACTTC. The V gene is TRBV5-1, the J gene TRBJ2-7, with 9 nucleotides matching TRBD2. CDR1 SGHRS and CDR2 YFSETQ come from the germline V gene. The CDR3 has 16 residues. V was clipped by 0 bases and J by 4 bases; unmatched bases: 8.

This clone was counted between two and nine times. An end of the junction differs from the germline gene, which may be a read error. The same CDR3 is also encoded by other DNA sequences in this sample. This chain joins TRBV5-4 and TRBJ2-7, with TRBD2 identical over 10 bases. The CDR3 is 15 amino acids. Germline assignment: CDR1 SGHNT and CDR2 YYREEE (reference sequence). CDR3 residues: CASSQVKREGYEQYF. The CDR3 nucleotides read TGCGCCAGCAGCCAAGTTAAGCGGGAGGGTTACGAGCAGTACTTC.

J is TRBJ1-1 and V is TRBV14; the D is unclear. Trimming took 1 base from V and 11 from J, leaving 11 bases between them. Looked up from germline, CDR1 is SGHDN and CDR2 is FVKESK. The CDR3 loop spans 12 amino acids. The CDR3 DNA is TGTGCCAGCAGCCAAGTAACGGGGAGGGCTTTCTTT. The encoded protein is CASSQVTGRAFF.

This clone occurred a few times. The chain uses TRBV4-2 and TRBJ1-4; 8 nucleotides agree with TRBD1. The CDR3 has 15 amino acids. Germline V gene data show CDR1 as LGHNA and CDR2 as YNFKEQ. J was trimmed by 7 bases and V by 5 bases; bases with no gene match: 9. CDR3 amino acids: CASSYNQGAVEKLFF. Here the CDR3 DNA reads TGTGCCAGCAGCTATAATCAGGGGGCAGTTGAAAAACTGTTTTTT.

The chain carries TRBV28 and TRBJ2-3, with unresolved D. The germline V gene has CDR1 MDHEN and CDR2 SYDVKM. CDR3 length equals 14 residues. Deletions cut 2 bases from V and 4 bases from J, with 10 bases between. CDR3 nucleotide sequence: TGTGCCAGCAGTTTACAAAGACAATCAGATACGCAGTATTTT. It is translated as CASSLQRQSDTQYF.

DNA of the CDR3: TGTGCCAGCAGCCCAATTAGACTAGGGTCCTACAATGAGCAGTTCTTC. This encodes CASSPIRLGSYNEQFF. This chain links TRBV7-9 with TRBJ2-1; D is possibly TRBD2 (6 bases). The length of the CDR3 is 16 residues. Trimming stripped 5 bases from V and 1 base from J, with 15 bases between. Germline V CDR1 and CDR2: SEHNR, FQNEAQ (reference sequence).

The V and J genes are TRBV30 and TRBJ1-5, with D possibly TRBD1 on 6 matching bases. Germline assignment: CDR1 GTSNPN and CDR2 SVGIG (reference sequence). The CDR3 has 14 residues. Trimming removed 3 bases from V and 1 base from J, with 10 bases in between. CDR3 loop: CAWSLGTSNQPQHF. In DNA form, the CDR3 reads TGTGCCTGGAGCCTTGGGACAAGCAATCAGCCCCAGCATTTT.

The V gene is TRBV6-1, the J gene TRBJ2-7; perhaps TRBD1 as D (6 bases). The V gene's germline CDR1 is MNHNS and CDR2 SASEGT. Trimming pared 1 base from V and 5 bases from J, leaving 15 bases between. The CDR3 totals 15 residues. CDR3 sequence reads: CASSEGRGTGHEQYF. The CDR3 DNA sequence: TGTGCCAGCAGTGAAGGCAGGGGAACGGGACACGAGCAGTACTTC.

This clone was found once. The V gene is TRBV5-1, the J gene TRBJ2-7, with TRBD2 matching over 7 bases. Germline CDR1 is SGHRS and CDR2 is YFSETQ. The CDR3 totals 12 residues. V lost 5 bases, J lost 4 bases, and 3 bases stayed unmatched. CDR3 sequence (DNA): TGCGCCAGCAGGCGGGAGAATTACGAGCAGTACTTC. Translation gives CASRRENYEQYF.

The V call is TRBV5-6, the J call TRBJ1-5; weak D call: TRBD1 (6 bases). Trimming stripped 4 bases from V and 3 bases from J, with 8 bases between. CDR1 and CDR2 from the germline V gene are SGHDT and YYEEEE. This CDR3 is built from 13 residues. CDR3 sequence: CASSGGINQPQHF. The CDR3 DNA follows: TGTGCCAGCAGCGGGGGCATCAATCAGCCCCAGCATTTT.

This chain joins TRBV21-1 and TRBJ1-5; the D call in the table, TRBD1, was not verified against the DNA. TRBV21-1 is reported as a pseudogene. The CDR3 length is 17 residues. The CDR3 loop reads CASIKGTASLNHQPQHF. CDR3 DNA: TGTGCCAGCATTAAAGGGACAGCCTCACTGAACCATCAGCCCCAGCATTTT.

The chain recombines TRBV6-5 with TRBJ1-1; possible D gene TRBD1, 5 bases. V lost 5 bases and J 11 bases, leaving 18 bases between the germline ends. The V gene's germline CDR1 is MNHEY and CDR2 SVGAGI. The CDR3 sequence is 13 residues long. CDR3: CASSPTWGGAAFF. The CDR3 DNA is TGTGCCAGCAGTCCCACGTGGGGAGGGGCGGCTTTCTTT.

This clone was observed a few times. The chain has TRBV19 and TRBJ2-1; 7 positions agree with TRBD1. The trim removed 3 bases at V and 8 bases at J, leaving 4 bases unmatched. The germline gives CDR1 LNHDA, CDR2 SQIVND (reference sequence). The CDR3 is 13 residues long. CDR3 in DNA: TGTGCCAGTAGTATTCTAGGGGGCCATGAGCAGTTCTTC. Residues: CASSILGGHEQFF.

A few counts support this clone. The chain couples TRBV25-1 to TRBJ1-1; TRBD1 matches at 8 bases. The CDR3 runs to 14 residues. With V trimmed by 6 bases and J by 4 bases, 7 bases remained unmatched. Germline V lookup: CDR1 MGHDK, CDR2 SYGVNS. This CDR3 reads CASRARQGTTEAFF. In nucleotides, the CDR3 is TGTGCCAGCAGAGCCAGACAGGGGACCACTGAAGCTTTCTTT.

The chain combines TRBV6-6 with TRBJ2-5; TRBD2 matches at 8 bases. The last part of the DNA fits TRBJ2-7 better; the J call may be wrong. Germline values: CDR1 MNHNY, CDR2 SVGAGI (reference sequence). The CDR3 runs to 15 residues. CDR3 amino acids: CASTPGGRSSYEQYF. CDR3 in DNA: TGTGCCAGCACCCCGGGAGGGCGTAGTAGTTACGAGCAGTACTTC.

J is TRBJ1-5 and V is TRBV7-2; D is uncertain. Looked up from germline, CDR1 is SGHTA and CDR2 is FQGNSA. Trimming removed 1 base at V and 3 bases at J, with 10 bases between. The length of the CDR3 is 15 residues. The CDR3 is CASSLGSRNNQPQHF. The CDR3 DNA sequence: TGTGCCAGCAGCTTAGGTTCCAGGAACAATCAGCCCCAGCATTTT.

The rearrangement uses TRBV11-1 and TRBJ2-5; 9 nucleotides line up with TRBD2. The V gene end was trimmed by 5 bases and the J gene end by 5 bases; junction bases not matched to a gene: 15. From germline, CDR1 is SGHAT and CDR2 FQDESV (reference sequence). The CDR3 runs 17 residues. The CDR3 DNA reads as TGTGCCAGCAGCCGCTCGGCGGGAGCGGGGGGTCGGGAGACCCAGTACTTC. This gives the protein CASSRSAGAGGRETQYF.

Only a few counts were recorded for this clone. The rearrangement uses TRBV19 and TRBJ1-6; 7 positions match TRBD1. This CDR3 region has 15 residues. V shed 3 bases, J shed 11 bases, and the junction held 10 bases outside the gene matches. Germline loops: CDR1 LNHDA, CDR2 SQIVND (reference sequence). CDR3 residues: CASSILGTAVAPLHF. In nucleotides, the CDR3 is TGTGCCAGTAGTATCTTGGGGACAGCAGTCGCACCCCTCCACTTT.

This clone has more than one count but fewer than ten. The rearrangement links TRBV4-2 to TRBJ1-1; D gene ambiguous. CDR3 size: 14 residues. Trimming left V 4 bases short and J 5 bases short, with 14 bases between. Germline assignment: CDR1 LGHNA and CDR2 YNFKEQ. CDR3 DNA: TGTGCCAGCAGCCTCCAGGTAGACCGAACTGAAGCTTTCTTT. This encodes CASSLQVDRTEAFF.

This clone was picked up a small number of times. J is TRBJ1-1 and V is TRBV7-2; D unclear. CDR3 length: 12 amino acids. Germline lookup yields CDR1 SGHTA and CDR2 FQGNSA. Trimming took off 5 bases at V and 1 base at J, with 5 bases between the two ends. The CDR3 here is CASSPWNTEAFF. In DNA form, the CDR3 reads TGTGCCAGCAGCCCTTGGAACACTGAAGCTTTCTTT.